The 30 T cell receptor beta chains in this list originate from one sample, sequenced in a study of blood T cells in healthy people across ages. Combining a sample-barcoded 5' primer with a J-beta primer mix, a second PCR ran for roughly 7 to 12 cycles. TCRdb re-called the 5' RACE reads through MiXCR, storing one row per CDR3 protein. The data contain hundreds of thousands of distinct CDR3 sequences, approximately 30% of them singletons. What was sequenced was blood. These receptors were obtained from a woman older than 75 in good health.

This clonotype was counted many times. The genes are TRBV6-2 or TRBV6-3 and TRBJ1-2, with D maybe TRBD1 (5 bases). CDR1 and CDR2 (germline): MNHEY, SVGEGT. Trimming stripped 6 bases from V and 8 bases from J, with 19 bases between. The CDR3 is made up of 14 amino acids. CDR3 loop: CASRDPGLSGGYTF. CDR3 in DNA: TGTGCCAGCAGAGACCCGGGACTGTCGGGAGGCTACACCTTC.

The CDR3 sequence: CASSQDVNTKNTEAFF. DNA for the CDR3: TGCGCCAGCAGCCAAGACGTTAACACCAAGAACACTGAAGCTTTCTTT. V is TRBV4-1 and J is TRBJ1-1; D is unclear. The V and J ends lost 0 bases and 1 base respectively, with 12 bases between them. This CDR3 is built from 16 residues. Germline values: CDR1 MGHRA, CDR2 YSYEKL.

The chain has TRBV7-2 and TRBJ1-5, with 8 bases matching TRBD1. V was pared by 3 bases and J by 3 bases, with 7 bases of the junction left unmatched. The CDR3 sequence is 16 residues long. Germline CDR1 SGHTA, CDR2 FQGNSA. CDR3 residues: CASSFAPGQDNQPQHF. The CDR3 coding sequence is TGTGCCAGCAGCTTCGCACCGGGACAGGACAATCAGCCCCAGCATTTT.

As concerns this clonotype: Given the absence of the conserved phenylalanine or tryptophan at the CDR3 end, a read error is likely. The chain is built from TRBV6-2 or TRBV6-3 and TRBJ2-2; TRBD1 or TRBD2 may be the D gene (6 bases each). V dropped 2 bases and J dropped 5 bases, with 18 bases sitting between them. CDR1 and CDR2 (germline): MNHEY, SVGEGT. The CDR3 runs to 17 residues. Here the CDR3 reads CASSYGYKGGETGELFL. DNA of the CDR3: TGTGCCAGCAGTTACGGTTACAAGGGGGGAGAAACCGGGGAGCTGTTTTTG.

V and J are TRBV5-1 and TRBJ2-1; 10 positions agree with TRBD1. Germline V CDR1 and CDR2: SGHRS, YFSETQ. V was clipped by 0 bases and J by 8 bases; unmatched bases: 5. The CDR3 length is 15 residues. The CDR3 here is CASSLVGTGVYEQFF. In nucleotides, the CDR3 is TGCGCCAGCAGCTTGGTCGGGACAGGGGTCTATGAGCAGTTCTTC.

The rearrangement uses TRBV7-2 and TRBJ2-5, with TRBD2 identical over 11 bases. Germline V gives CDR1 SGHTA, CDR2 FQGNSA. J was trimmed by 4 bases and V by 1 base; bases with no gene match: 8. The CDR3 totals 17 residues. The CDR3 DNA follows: TGTGCCAGCAGCTTAGTTCCCCCGACTAGCGGGGTAGAGACCCAGTACTTC. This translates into CASSLVPPTSGVETQYF.

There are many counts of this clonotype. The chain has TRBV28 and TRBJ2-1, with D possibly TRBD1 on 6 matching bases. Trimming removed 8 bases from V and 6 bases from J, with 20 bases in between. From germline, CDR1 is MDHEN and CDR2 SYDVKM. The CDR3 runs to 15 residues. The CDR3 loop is CASSRTVSSINEQFF. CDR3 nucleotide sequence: TGTGCCAGCTCTCGGACAGTCTCGTCGATCAATGAGCAGTTCTTC. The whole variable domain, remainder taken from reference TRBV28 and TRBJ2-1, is DVKVTQSSRYLVKRTGEKVFLECVQDMDHENMFWYRQDPGLGLRLIYFSYDVKMKEKGDIPEGYSVSREKKERFSLILESASTNQTSMYLCASSRTVSSINEQFFGPGTRLTVL.

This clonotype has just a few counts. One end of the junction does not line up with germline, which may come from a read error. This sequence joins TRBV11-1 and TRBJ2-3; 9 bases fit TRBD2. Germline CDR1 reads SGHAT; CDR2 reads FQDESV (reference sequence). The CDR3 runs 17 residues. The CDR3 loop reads CAGSVIFGTSITDTQYF. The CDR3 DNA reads TGTGCCGGCAGCGTCATCTTCGGGACTAGCATCACAGATACGCAGTATTTT.

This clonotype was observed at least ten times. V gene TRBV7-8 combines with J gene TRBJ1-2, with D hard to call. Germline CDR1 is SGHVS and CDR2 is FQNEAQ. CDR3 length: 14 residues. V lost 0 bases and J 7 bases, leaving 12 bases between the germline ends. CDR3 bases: TGTGCCAGCAGCTTAGCGGGGTCCGCACTTGGCTACACCTTC. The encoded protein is CASSLAGSALGYTF.

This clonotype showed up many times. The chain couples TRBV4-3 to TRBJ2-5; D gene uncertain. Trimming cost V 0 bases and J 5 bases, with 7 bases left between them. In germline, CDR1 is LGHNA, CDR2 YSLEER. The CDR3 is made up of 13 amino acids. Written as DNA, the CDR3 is TGCGCCAGCAGCCAAGATATGGGTGAGACCCAGTACTTC. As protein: CASSQDMGETQYF.

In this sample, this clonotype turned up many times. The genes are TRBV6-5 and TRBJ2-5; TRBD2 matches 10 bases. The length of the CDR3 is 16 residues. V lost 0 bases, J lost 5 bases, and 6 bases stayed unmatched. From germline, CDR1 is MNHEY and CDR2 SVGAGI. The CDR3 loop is CASSYSPLAGVETQYF. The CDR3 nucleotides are TGTGCCAGCAGTTACTCACCCCTAGCGGGGGTTGAGACCCAGTACTTC.

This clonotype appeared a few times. In DNA form, the CDR3 reads TGCAGTGCCCCCCGGATCCGGGGACTCAACGAGCAGTACTTC. This encodes CSAPRIRGLNEQYF. The chain uses TRBV20-1 and TRBJ2-7; D perhaps matches TRBD2 (6 bases). Germline lookup yields CDR1 DFQATT and CDR2 SNEGSKA (reference sequence). V lost 6 bases to trimming and J lost 5 bases, with 20 bases between them. This CDR3 region has 14 residues.

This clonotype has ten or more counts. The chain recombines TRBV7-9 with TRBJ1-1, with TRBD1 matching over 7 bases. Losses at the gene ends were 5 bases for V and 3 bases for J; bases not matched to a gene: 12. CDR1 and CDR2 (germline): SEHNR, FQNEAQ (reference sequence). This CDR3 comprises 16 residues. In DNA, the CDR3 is TGTGCCAGCAGCACCTCGGACAGGAGCATTTACACTGAAGCTTTCTTT. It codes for CASSTSDRSIYTEAFF.

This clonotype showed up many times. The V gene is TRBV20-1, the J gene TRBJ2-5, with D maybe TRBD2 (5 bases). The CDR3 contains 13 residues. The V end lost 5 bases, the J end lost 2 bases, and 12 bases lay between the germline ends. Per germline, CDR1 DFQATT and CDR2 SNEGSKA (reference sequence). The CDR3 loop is CSAGFGVQETQYF. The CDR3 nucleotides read TGCAGTGCTGGATTCGGGGTTCAAGAGACCCAGTACTTC.

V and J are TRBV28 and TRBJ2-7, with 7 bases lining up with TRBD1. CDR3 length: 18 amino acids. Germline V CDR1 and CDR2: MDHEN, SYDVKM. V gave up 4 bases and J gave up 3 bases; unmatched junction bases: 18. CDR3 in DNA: TGTGCCAGCAGTTCCAGGAAGAGGACAGGCCGGCCGGTCTACGAGCAGTACTTC. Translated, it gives CASSSRKRTGRPVYEQYF.

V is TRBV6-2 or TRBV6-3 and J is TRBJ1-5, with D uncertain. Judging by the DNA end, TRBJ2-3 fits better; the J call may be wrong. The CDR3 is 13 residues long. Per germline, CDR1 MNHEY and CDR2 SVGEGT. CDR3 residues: CASSPYSNQPQYF. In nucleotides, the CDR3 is TGTGCCAGCAGTCCATATAGCAATCAGCCCCAGTATTTT.

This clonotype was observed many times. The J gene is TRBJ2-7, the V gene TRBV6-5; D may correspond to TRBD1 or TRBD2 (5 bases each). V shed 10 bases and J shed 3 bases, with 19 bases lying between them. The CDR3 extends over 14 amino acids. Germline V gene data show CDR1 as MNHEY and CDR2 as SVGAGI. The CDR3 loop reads CATGLEGRSYEQYF. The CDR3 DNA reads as TGTGCCACAGGACTTGAGGGACGAAGCTACGAGCAGTACTTC.

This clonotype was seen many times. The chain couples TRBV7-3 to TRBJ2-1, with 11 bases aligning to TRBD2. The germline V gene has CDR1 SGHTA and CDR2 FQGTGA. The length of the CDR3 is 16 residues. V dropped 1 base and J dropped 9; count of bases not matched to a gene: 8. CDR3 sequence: CASSLRASGGQGEQFF. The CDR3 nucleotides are TGTGCCAGCAGCTTAAGGGCTAGCGGGGGGCAGGGTGAGCAGTTCTTC. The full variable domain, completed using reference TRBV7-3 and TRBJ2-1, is GAGVSQTPSNKVTEKGKYVELRCDPISGHTALYWYRQSLGQGPEFLIYFQGTGAADDSGLPNDRFFAVRPEGSVSTLKIQRTERGDSAVYLCASSLRASGGQGEQFFGPGTRLTVL.

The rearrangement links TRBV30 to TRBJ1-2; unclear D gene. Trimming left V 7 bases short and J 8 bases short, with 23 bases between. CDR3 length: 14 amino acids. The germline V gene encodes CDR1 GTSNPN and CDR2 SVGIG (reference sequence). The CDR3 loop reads CASSSPRSYWGYTF. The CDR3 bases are TGTGCCTCCTCAAGCCCCCGCAGCTATTGGGGCTACACCTTC. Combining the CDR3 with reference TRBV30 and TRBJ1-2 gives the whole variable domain SQTIHQWPATLVQPVGSPLSLECTVEGTSNPNLYWYRQAAGRGLQLLFYSVGIGQISSEVPQNLSASRPQDRQFILSSKKLLLSDSGFYLCASSSPRSYWGYTFGSGTRLTVV.

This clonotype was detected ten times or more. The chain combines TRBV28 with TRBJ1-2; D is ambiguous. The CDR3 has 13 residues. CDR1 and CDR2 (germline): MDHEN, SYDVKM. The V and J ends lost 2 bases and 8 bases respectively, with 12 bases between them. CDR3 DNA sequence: TGTGCCAGCAGTTTAGGTCGCCAAGGCGGCTACACCTTC. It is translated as CASSLGRQGGYTF.

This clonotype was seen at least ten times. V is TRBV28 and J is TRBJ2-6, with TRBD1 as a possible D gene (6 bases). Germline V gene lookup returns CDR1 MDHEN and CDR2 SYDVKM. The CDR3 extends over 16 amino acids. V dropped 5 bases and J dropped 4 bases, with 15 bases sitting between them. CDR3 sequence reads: CASSAPGDAGANVLTF. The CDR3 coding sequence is TGTGCCAGCAGTGCGCCAGGGGATGCGGGGGCCAACGTCCTGACTTTC.

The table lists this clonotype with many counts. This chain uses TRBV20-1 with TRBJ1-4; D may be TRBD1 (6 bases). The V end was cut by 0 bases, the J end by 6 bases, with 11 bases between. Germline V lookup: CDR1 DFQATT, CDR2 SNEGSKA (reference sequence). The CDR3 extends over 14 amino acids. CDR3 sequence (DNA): TGCAGTGCTAGAGAGTGGGCAGGGGATGAAAAACTGTTTTTT. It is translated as CSAREWAGDEKLFF.

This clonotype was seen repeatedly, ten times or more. In DNA form, the CDR3 reads TGTGCCAGCAGCCCTCCCATGGCGAACACTGAAGCTTTCTTT. Amino acids: CASSPPMANTEAFF. The chain carries TRBV7-9 and TRBJ1-1; D is uncertain. Per the germline V gene, CDR1 is SEHNR and CDR2 is FQNEAQ (reference sequence). The CDR3 runs 14 residues. V lost 5 bases to trimming and J lost 1 base, with 11 bases between them.

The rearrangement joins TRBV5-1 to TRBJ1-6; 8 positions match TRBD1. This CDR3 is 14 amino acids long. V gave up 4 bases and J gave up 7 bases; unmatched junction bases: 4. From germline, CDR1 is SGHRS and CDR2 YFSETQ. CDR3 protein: CASSHRGDNSPLHF. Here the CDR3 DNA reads TGCGCCAGCAGCCACAGGGGGGACAATTCACCCCTCCACTTT. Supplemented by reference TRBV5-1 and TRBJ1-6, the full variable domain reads KAGVTQTPRYLIKTRGQQVTLSCSPISGHRSVSWYQQTPGQGLQFLFEYFSETQRNKGNFPGRFSGRQFSNSRSEMNVSTLELGDSALYLCASSHRGDNSPLHFGNGTRLTVT.

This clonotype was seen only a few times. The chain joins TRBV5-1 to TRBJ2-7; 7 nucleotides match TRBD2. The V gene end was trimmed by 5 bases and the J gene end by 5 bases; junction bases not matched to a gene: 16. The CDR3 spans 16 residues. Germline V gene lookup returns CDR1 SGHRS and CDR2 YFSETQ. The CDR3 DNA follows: TGCGCCAGCAGAACGGGCCGGGACTACCCTAAACACGAGCAGTACTTC. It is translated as CASRTGRDYPKHEQYF.

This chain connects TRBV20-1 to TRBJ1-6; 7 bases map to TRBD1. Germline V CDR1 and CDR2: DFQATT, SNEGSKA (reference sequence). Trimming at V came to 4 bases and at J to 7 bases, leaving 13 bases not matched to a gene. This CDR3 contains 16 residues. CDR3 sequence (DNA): TGCAGTGCTATCCGACCGGAACAGGGGTACAATTCACCCCTCCACTTT. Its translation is CSAIRPEQGYNSPLHF.

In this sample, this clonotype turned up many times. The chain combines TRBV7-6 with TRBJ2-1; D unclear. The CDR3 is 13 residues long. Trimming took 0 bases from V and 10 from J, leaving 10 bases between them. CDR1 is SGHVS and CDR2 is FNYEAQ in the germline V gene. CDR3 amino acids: CASSLAWRGEQFF. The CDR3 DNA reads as TGTGCCAGCAGCTTAGCGTGGAGAGGCGAGCAGTTCTTC.

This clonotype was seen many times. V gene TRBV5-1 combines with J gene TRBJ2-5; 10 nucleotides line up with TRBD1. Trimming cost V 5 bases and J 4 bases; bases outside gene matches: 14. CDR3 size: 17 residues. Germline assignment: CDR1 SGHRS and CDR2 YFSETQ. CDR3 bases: TGCGCCAGCAGGCCCGGGACAGGGGTAAATGTGGCAGAGACCCAGTACTTC. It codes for CASRPGTGVNVAETQYF.

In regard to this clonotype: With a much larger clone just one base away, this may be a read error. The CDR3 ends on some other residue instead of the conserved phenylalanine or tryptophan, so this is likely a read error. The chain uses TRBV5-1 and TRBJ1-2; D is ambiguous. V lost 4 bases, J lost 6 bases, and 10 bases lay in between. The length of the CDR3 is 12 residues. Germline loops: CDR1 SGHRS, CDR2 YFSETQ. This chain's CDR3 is CASSPERHGYTC. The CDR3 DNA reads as TGCGCCAGCAGCCCGGAAAGGCATGGCTACACCTGC.

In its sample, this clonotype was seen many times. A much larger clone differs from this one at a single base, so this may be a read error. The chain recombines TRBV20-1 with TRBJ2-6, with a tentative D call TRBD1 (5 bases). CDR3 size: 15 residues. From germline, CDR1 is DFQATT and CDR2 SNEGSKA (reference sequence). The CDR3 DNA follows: TGCAGTGCTAGAGGGCAGACCTCTGGGGCCAACGTCCGGACTTTC. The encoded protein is CSARGQTSGANVRTF.